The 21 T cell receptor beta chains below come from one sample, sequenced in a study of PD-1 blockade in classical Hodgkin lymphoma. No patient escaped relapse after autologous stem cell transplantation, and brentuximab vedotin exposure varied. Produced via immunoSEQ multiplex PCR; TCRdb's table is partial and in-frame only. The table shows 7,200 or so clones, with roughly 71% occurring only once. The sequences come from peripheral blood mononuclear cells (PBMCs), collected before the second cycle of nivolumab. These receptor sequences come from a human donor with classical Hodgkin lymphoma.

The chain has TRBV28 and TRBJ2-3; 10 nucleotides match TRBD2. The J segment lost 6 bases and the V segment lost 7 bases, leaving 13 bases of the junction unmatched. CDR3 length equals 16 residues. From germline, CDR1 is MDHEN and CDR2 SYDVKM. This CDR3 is CASTLRLAGAEDTQYF. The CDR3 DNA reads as TGTGCCAGCACCCTGCGGCTAGCGGGAGCAGAGGATACGCAGTATTTT.

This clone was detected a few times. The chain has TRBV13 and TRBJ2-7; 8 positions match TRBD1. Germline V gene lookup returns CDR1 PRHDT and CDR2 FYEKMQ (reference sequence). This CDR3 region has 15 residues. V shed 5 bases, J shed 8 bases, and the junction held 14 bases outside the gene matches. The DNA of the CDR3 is TGTGCCAGCAGCGCAGGGACAGGTGTCCGGTGGCAGCAGTACTTC. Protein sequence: CASSAGTGVRWQQYF.

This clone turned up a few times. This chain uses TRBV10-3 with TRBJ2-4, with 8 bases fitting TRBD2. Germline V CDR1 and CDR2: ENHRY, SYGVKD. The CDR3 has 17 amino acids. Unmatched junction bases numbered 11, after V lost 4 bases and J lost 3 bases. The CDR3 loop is CAISVTNSGTGKNIQYF. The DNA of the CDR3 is TGTGCCATCAGTGTTACTAATAGCGGGACTGGCAAAAACATTCAGTACTTC.

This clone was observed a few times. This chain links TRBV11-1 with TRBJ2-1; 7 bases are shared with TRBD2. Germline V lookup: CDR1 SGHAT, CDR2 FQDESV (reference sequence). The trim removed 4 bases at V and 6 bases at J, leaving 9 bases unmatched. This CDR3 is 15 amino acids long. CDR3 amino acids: CASSSAGTTGNEQFF. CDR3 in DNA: TGTGCCAGCAGCTCTGCCGGGACTACAGGCAATGAGCAGTTCTTC.

Here the CDR3 DNA reads TGTGCCAGCTCAGGGGGCCCCCCGATCTACGAGCAGTACTTC. Residues: CASSGGPPIYEQYF. The chain recombines TRBV18 with TRBJ2-7; weak D call: TRBD1 (6 bases). Germline assignment: CDR1 KGHSH and CDR2 LQKENI. Trimming removed 5 bases from V and 3 bases from J, with 14 bases in between. The CDR3 is 14 residues long.

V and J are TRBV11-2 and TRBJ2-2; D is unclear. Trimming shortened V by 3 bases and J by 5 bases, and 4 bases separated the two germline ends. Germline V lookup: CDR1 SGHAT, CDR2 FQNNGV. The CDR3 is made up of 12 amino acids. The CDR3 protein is CASSFITGELFF. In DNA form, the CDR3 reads TGTGCCAGCAGCTTTATAACCGGGGAGCTGTTTTTT.

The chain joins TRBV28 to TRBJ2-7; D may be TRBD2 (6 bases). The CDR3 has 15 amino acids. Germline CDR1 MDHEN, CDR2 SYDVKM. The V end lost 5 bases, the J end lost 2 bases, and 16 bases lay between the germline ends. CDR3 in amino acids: CASSLISSGAYEQYF. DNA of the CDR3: TGTGCCAGCAGTCTTATATCTTCGGGGGCCTACGAGCAGTACTTC.

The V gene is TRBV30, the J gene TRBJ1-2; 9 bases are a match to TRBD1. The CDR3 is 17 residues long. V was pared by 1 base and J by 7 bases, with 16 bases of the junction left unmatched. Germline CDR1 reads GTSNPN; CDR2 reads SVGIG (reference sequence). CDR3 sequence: CAWSASLPGQGPGGYTF. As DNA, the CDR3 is TGTGCCTGGAGTGCTTCCCTTCCGGGACAGGGCCCCGGTGGCTACACCTTC. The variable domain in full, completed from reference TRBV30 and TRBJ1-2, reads SQTIHQWPATLVQPVGSPLSLECTVEGTSNPNLYWYRQAAGRGLQLLFYSVGIGQISSEVPQNLSASRPQDRQFILSSKKLLLSDSGFYLCAWSASLPGQGPGGYTFGSGTRLTVV.

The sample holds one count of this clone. CDR3 bases: TGTGCCAGCTGGACGGGTGGCTACACCTTC. Its protein is CASWTGGYTF. V and J are TRBV6-6 and TRBJ1-2, with no clear D. This CDR3 contains 10 residues. The germline CDR1 and CDR2 sequences are MNHNY and SVGAGI (reference sequence). V dropped 8 bases and J dropped 7 bases, with 8 bases sitting between them.

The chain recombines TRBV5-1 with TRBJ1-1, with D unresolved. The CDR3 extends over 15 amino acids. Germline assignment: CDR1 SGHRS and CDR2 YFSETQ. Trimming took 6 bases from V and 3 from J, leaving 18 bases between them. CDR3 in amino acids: CASTSSGRLDTEAFF. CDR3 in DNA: TGCGCCAGCACCTCGTCGGGGAGGCTGGACACTGAAGCTTTCTTT.

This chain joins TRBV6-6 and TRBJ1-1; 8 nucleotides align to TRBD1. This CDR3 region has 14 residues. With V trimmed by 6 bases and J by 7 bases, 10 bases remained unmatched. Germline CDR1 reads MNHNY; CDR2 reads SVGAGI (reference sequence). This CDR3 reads CASRPTGGGGEAFF. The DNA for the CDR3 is TGTGCCAGCAGGCCAACAGGGGGAGGGGGTGAAGCTTTCTTT.

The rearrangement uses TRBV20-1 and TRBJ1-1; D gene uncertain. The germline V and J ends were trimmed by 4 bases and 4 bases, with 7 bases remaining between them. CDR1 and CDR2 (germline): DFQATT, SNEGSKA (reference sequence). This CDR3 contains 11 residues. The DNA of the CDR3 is TGCAGTGCTACCCCGGCCACTGAAGCTTTCTTT. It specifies CSATPATEAFF.

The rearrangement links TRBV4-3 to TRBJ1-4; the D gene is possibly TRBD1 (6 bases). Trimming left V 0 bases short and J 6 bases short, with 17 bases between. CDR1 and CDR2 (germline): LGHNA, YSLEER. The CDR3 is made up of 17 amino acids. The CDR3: CASSQDLGGAMYEKLFF. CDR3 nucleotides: TGCGCCAGCAGCCAAGATCTAGGGGGGGCGATGTATGAAAAACTGTTTTTT.

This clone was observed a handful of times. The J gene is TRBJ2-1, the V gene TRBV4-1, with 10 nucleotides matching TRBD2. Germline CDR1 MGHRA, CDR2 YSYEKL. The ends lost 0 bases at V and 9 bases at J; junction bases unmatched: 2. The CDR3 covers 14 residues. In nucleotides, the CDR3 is TGCGCCAGCAGCCAAGATAGCGGGAGGATTGAGCAGTTCTTC. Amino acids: CASSQDSGRIEQFF.

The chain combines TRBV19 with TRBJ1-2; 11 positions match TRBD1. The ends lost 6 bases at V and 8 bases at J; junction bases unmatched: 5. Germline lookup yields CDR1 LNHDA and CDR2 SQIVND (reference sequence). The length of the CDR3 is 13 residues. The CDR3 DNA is TGTGCCAGTAGCTCGGACAGGGGGCGAGGCTACACCTTC. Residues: CASSSDRGRGYTF.

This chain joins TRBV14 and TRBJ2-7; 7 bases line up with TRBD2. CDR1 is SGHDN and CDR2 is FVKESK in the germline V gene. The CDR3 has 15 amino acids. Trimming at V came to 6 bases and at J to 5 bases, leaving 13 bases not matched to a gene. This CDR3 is CASSPLGGELHEQYF. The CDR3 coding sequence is TGTGCCAGCAGTCCGCTTGGGGGGGAGCTACACGAGCAGTACTTC.

CDR3 protein: CASSPLRQGGSQEQYF. The CDR3 DNA is TGTGCCAGCAGCCCGCTCCGACAGGGAGGGTCCCAGGAGCAGTACTTC. The chain recombines TRBV7-2 with TRBJ2-7, with D perhaps TRBD1 or TRBD2 (7 bases each). Trimming pared 5 bases from V and 7 bases from J, leaving 24 bases between. CDR1 is SGHTA, CDR2 FQGNSA, per germline. The CDR3 sequence is 16 residues long. Together with reference TRBV7-2 and TRBJ2-7, the CDR3 gives the full variable domain: GAGVSQSPSNKVTEKGKDVELRCDPISGHTALYWYRQSLGQGLEFLIYFQGNSAPDKSGLPSDRFSAERTGGSVSTLTIQRTQQEDSAVYLCASSPLRQGGSQEQYFGPGTRLTVT.

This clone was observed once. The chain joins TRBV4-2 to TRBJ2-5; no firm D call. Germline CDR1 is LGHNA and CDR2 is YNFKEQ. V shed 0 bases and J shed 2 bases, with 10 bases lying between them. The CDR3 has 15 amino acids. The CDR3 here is CASSQEPGKQETQYF. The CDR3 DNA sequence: TGTGCCAGCAGCCAAGAGCCGGGTAAGCAAGAGACCCAGTACTTC.

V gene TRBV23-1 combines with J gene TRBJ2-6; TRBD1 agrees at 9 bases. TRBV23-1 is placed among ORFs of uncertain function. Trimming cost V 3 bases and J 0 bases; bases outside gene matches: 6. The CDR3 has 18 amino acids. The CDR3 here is CASSHLTGGSSGANVLTF. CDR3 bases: TGCGCCAGCAGTCATTTGACAGGGGGGAGCTCTGGGGCCAACGTCCTGACTTTC.

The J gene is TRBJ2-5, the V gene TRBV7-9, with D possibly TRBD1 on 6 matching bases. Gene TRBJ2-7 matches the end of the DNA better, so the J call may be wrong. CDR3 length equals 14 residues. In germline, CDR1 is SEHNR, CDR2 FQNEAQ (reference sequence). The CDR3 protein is CASSASGTLYEQYF. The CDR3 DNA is TGTGCCAGCAGCGCCTCCGGGACACTCTACGAGCAGTACTTC.

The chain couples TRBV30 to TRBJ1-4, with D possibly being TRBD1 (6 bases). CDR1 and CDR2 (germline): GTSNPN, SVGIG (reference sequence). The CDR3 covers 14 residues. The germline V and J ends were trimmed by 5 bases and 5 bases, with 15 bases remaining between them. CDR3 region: CAWGRDTENEKLFF. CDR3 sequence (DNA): TGTGCCTGGGGGCGGGACACTGAAAATGAAAAACTGTTTTTT. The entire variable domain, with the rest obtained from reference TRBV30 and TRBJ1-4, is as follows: SQTIHQWPATLVQPVGSPLSLECTVEGTSNPNLYWYRQAAGRGLQLLFYSVGIGQISSEVPQNLSASRPQDRQFILSSKKLLLSDSGFYLCAWGRDTENEKLFFGSGTQLSVL.